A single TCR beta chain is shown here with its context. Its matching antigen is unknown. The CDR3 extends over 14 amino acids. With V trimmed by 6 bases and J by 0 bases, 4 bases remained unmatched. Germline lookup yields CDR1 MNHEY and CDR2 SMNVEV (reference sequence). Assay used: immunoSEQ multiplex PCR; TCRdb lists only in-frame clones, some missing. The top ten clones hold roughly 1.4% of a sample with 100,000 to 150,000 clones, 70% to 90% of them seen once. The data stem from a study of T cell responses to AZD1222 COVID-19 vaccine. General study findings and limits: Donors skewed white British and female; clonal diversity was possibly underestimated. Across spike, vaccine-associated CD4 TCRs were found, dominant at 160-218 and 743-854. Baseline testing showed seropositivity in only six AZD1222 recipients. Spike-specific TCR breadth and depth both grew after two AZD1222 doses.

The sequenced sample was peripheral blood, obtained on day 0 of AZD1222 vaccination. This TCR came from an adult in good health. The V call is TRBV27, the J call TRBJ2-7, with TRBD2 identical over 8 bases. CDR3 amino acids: CASSRTSGSYEQYF. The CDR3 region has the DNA TGTGCCAGCAGCCGAACTAGCGGCTCCTACGAGCAGTACTTC.